The entry that follows covers one TCR beta chain sequence. TCRdb's copy holds only in-frame clones and misses some; the assay was immunoSEQ multiplex PCR. The data contain tens of thousands of clones, 85% to 95% of them singletons. The data are from a study of T cell responses to AZD1222 COVID-19 vaccine. Germline CDR1 is ENHRY and CDR2 is SYGVKD. V was pared by 8 bases and J by 2 bases, with 7 bases of the junction left unmatched. The CDR3 extends over 14 amino acids. J is TRBJ2-3 and V is TRBV10-3; 7 bases line up with TRBD2. The sequence came from an adult in good health. Sequencing was performed on peripheral blood, taken on day 0 of MenACWY control vaccination. CDR3 DNA sequence: TGTGCCATCGGGGGTCAGCGGGACACAGATACGCAGTATTTT. Amino acid sequence: CAIGGQRDTDTQYF.